The entry that follows covers one T cell receptor (beta chain) sequence. The antigen remains undetermined. These data are taken from a study of cytomegalovirus exposure and HLA in healthy donors. Vbeta (60) and Jbeta (13) primers were used in the PCR. Profiled with immunoSEQ multiplex PCR; TCRdb holds only in-frame clones, not every one. The sample yields tens of thousands of clones, almost 85% seen once. General observations from the study: A reported reduction in N-insertions relative to the approximately 670-donor mean was seen in an Asian-associated ancestry cluster in a later analysis. A previous analysis found most TCR beta V segments productive roughly 87% or roughly 30% of the time. Further analysis, carried out later, found HLA-associated TCR beta chains more clonally expanded than equally common other chains.

Trimming left V 2 bases short and J 4 bases short, with 14 bases between. CDR3 size: 15 residues. Germline CDR1 ENHRY, CDR2 SYGVKD. Sequencing was done on a sample of PBMCs. This TCR was recovered from a man aged 18 to 35 in good health and CMV-seronegative. The chain has TRBV10-3 and TRBJ1-2; the D is unclear. The CDR3 region has the DNA TGTGCCATCAGTGAGGAAGCCGGTTTTACCTATGGCTACACCTTC. Protein product: CAISEEAGFTYGYTF.